This TCR beta chain emerged from a study of blood T cell repertoires in COVID-19. Background on the study: COVID-19 samples, acute and convalescent, were from the United States, Italy and Spain.

This clone was recorded once. The assay was immunoSEQ multiplex PCR, and TCRdb's table has in-frame clones only and misses some. The data contain some 230,000 clones, 80% to 85% of them singletons. This sequence originates from a woman aged 55-69 years with acute or convalescent COVID-19. What was sequenced was peripheral blood.

The CDR3 protein is CASSQLSYNEQFF. The CDR3 bases are TGTGCCAGCAGCCAACTCTCCTACAATGAGCAGTTCTTC. This chain uses TRBV3-1 (or the pseudogene TRBV3-2) with TRBJ2-1; D uncertain. CDR1 and CDR2 from the germline V gene are LGHDT and YNNKEL (reference sequence). The V end was cut by 2 bases, the J end by 0 bases, with 2 bases between. This CDR3 contains 13 residues.